Each of the 11 T cell receptor beta chains below was sequenced from the same sample in a study of PD-1 blockade in classical Hodgkin lymphoma. Sequencing was performed with immunoSEQ multiplex PCR; in TCRdb, only in-frame clones are kept and a portion is missing. The sample has tens of thousands of clones, approximately 90% seen once. The time point was: cycle 4 day 1 (C4D1), after more than five weeks of nivolumab. Every one of the patients relapsed after autologous stem cell transplantation (brentuximab vedotin exposure was variable). Material: peripheral blood mononuclear cells (PBMCs), obtained before the fourth cycle of nivolumab. All receptors come from a human donor with classical Hodgkin lymphoma.

CDR3 coding DNA: TGTGCCTGGGGGGTAGGGGGAGCTTCCACAGATACGCAGTATTTT. It specifies CAWGVGGASTDTQYF. The rearrangement uses TRBV30 and TRBJ2-3, with TRBD1 as a possible D gene (6 bases). Trimming removed 5 bases from V and 2 bases from J, with 17 bases in between. CDR3 length: 15 amino acids. CDR1 GTSNPN and CDR2 SVGIG come from the germline V gene (reference sequence).

The chain employs TRBV13 and TRBJ1-3; D perhaps matches TRBD1 (6 bases). CDR1 and CDR2 (germline): PRHDT, FYEKMQ (reference sequence). The CDR3 consists of 15 residues. With 4 bases removed from V and 4 bases from J, the gap between germline ends came to 14 bases. This CDR3 is CASSSTDSEGNTIYF. CDR3 in DNA: TGTGCCAGCAGCTCGACGGACAGCGAAGGAAACACCATATATTTT. Filled out from reference TRBV13 and TRBJ1-3, the complete variable domain reads AAGVIQSPRHLIKEKRETATLKCYPIPRHDTVYWYQQGPGQDPQFLISFYEKMQSDKGSIPDRFSAQQFSDYHSELNMSSLELGDSALYFCASSSTDSEGNTIYFGEGSWLTVV.

Concerning this clone itself: Sequence at one end of the junction differs from germline and may be a read error. The genes are TRBV4-2 and TRBJ2-2; D is unresolved. Per germline, CDR1 LGHNA and CDR2 YNFKEQ. The CDR3 totals 17 residues. The CDR3 sequence: CAGSQDRTLWGTGELFF. CDR3 in DNA: TGTGCCGGCAGCCAAGATAGAACTCTGTGGGGCACCGGGGAGCTGTTTTTT.

The rearrangement uses TRBV27 and TRBJ2-5, with 9 bases lining up with TRBD2. There are 15 residues in the CDR3. The V gene's germline CDR1 is MNHEY and CDR2 SMNVEV (reference sequence). Unmatched junction bases numbered 5, after V lost 5 bases and J lost 1 base. The CDR3 nucleotides are TGTGCCAGCAGTCTTGAGGGACTAGCCCAAGAGACCCAGTACTTC. Its translation is CASSLEGLAQETQYF.

This chain links TRBV7-2 with TRBJ1-6; tentative D call: TRBD1 (6 bases). CDR3 length: 15 amino acids. Trimming pared 4 bases from V and 4 bases from J, leaving 11 bases between. Per germline, CDR1 SGHTA and CDR2 FQGNSA. CDR3 in amino acids: CASSSQGPYNSPLHF. The CDR3 nucleotides are TGTGCCAGCAGCTCCCAGGGGCCTTATAATTCACCCCTCCACTTT.

The CDR3 bases are TGCGCCAGCAGCTGGACAGGGGGCGCCGCGAGAACTGAAGCTTTCTTT. Translation gives CASSWTGGAARTEAFF. The rearrangement links TRBV5-1 to TRBJ1-1; 11 nucleotides line up with TRBD1. The CDR3 runs to 16 residues. The germline gives CDR1 SGHRS, CDR2 YFSETQ. Unmatched junction bases numbered 9, after V lost 3 bases and J lost 5 bases.

The chain recombines TRBV27 with TRBJ2-7; 9 bases are a match to TRBD1. V was clipped by 4 bases and J by 2 bases; unmatched bases: 6. CDR3 length: 15 amino acids. Germline assignment: CDR1 MNHEY and CDR2 SMNVEV (reference sequence). In DNA, the CDR3 is TGTGCCAGCAGTTCGTCCGGGACAGGGACCTACGAGCAGTACTTC. This translates into CASSSSGTGTYEQYF.

Here the CDR3 reads CASSQERGSSYNEQFF. The CDR3 DNA is TGTGCCAGCAGCCAAGAGCGGGGAAGCTCCTACAATGAGCAGTTCTTC. The V gene is TRBV5-4, the J gene TRBJ2-1; 7 bases match TRBD2. V lost 4 bases, J lost 0 bases, and 7 bases stayed unmatched. The CDR3 is 16 amino acids. Germline V gives CDR1 SGHNT, CDR2 YYREEE (reference sequence).

The gene calls are TRBV7-2 and TRBJ1-1, with 10 bases aligning to TRBD1. J was trimmed by 6 bases and V by 5 bases; bases with no gene match: 9. In germline, CDR1 is SGHTA, CDR2 FQGNSA. CDR3 length: 15 amino acids. CDR3 coding DNA: TGTGCCAGCAGCGAAAGGACAGGGGGGATTCCTGAAGCTTTCTTT. Amino acid sequence: CASSERTGGIPEAFF.

The chain carries TRBV7-3 and TRBJ1-1; D is unclear. CDR3 length: 14 amino acids. V lost 5 bases and J lost 4, with 14 bases in between. Germline values: CDR1 SGHTA, CDR2 FQGTGA. Here the CDR3 DNA reads TGTGCCAGCAGCGAAGGGCGGGGTAGCACTGAAGCTTTCTTT. Translated, it gives CASSEGRGSTEAFF.

V is TRBV27 and J is TRBJ2-6; D not certain. The CDR3 has 15 amino acids. Germline V CDR1 and CDR2: MNHEY, SMNVEV (reference sequence). Trimming removed 5 bases from V and 4 bases from J, with 12 bases in between. CDR3 sequence: CASSPLLEGANVLTF. CDR3 coding DNA: TGTGCCAGCAGTCCCCTCTTGGAAGGGGCCAACGTCCTGACTTTC.